This is a list of T cell receptor beta chains from one sample in a study of blood T cells in healthy people across ages. TCRdb itself ran the 5' RACE reads through MiXCR, one entry per CDR3 protein. The sample shows approximately 900,000 distinct CDR3 sequences, about 48% of them seen only once. Sequenced material: blood. The receptors shown here come from a man aged 25-45 years in good health. The CDR3 runs from the conserved cysteine through the conserved F or W.

j_gene	v_gene	len	CDR3aa
TRBJ1-6	TRBV28	13	CASRGGYNSPLHF
TRBJ2-4	TRBV5-6	11	CASSWADIQYF
TRBJ1-4	TRBV5-1	14	CASRQGQGYEKLFF
TRBJ2-7	TRBV5-1	15	CASSLDGPGVYEQYF
TRBJ1-1	TRBV2	15	CASSEDAGMNTEAFF
TRBJ2-3	TRBV14	12	CASSPSGGPAYF
TRBJ2-7	TRBV13	14	CASSLRTRPYEQYF
TRBJ2-1	TRBV7-2	15	CASSYSSFSYNEQFF
TRBJ2-6	TRBV2	18	CASTPPGTLVSGANVLTF
TRBJ2-1	TRBV12-3/TRBV12-4	15	CASSITSGGDNEQFF
TRBJ2-7	TRBV6-1	14	CASRVDSGNNEQYF
TRBJ1-2	TRBV28	13	CASSFLQGIGYTF
TRBJ2-3	TRBV27	13	CASRHRGQDTQYF
TRBJ2-5	TRBV12-3/TRBV12-4	16	CASSLAPALQGETQYF